One and the same sample provided the 29 T cell receptor beta chains below, sequenced in a study of control samples from healthy donors and cancer patients. Clones were sequenced by immunoSEQ multiplex PCR, and TCRdb holds only the in-frame ones, with some missing. The table lists around 180,000 clones, 88% of them singletons. Sequenced material: blood. The receptors stem from a woman in her 30s in good health.

The chain has TRBV5-1 and TRBJ1-1; TRBD1 is a possible D gene (6 bases). The V gene lost 3 bases and the J gene lost 4 bases, with 16 bases spanning the gap. The V gene's germline CDR1 is SGHRS and CDR2 YFSETQ. The CDR3 is made up of 15 amino acids. Here the CDR3 reads CASSSEGEGFTEAFF. The CDR3, as DNA: TGCGCCAGCAGCTCCGAGGGGGAGGGCTTCACTGAAGCTTTCTTT.

This clone occurred once. The sample contains more than one DNA sequence encoding this CDR3. The chain employs TRBV20-1 and TRBJ2-7; no clear D. Trimming pared 3 bases from V and 3 bases from J, leaving 3 bases between. The germline V gene has CDR1 DFQATT and CDR2 SNEGSKA (reference sequence). The CDR3 length is 10 residues. The CDR3 DNA is TGCAGTGCTAGTCTCTACGAGCAGTACTTC. This translates into CSASLYEQYF.

The chain has TRBV19 and TRBJ2-7; no clear D. The V gene lost 5 bases and the J gene lost 0 bases, with 11 bases spanning the gap. The CDR3 sequence is 14 residues long. The germline V gene encodes CDR1 LNHDA and CDR2 SQIVND (reference sequence). As DNA, the CDR3 is TGTGCCAGTAGTCTAACCGCTAGCTCCTACGAGCAGTACGTC. This translates into CASSLTASSYEQYV.

The chain is built from TRBV3-1 (or the pseudogene TRBV3-2) and TRBJ1-2, with no clear D. V lost 4 bases to trimming and J lost 6 bases, with 9 bases between them. This CDR3 contains 12 residues. Per the germline V gene, CDR1 is LGHDT and CDR2 is YNNKEL (reference sequence). CDR3 sequence reads: CASSRPPDGYTF. The DNA of the CDR3 is TGTGCCAGCAGCCGGCCGCCCGATGGCTACACCTTC.

The chain recombines TRBV7-8 with TRBJ2-5; D may be TRBD2 (5 bases). This CDR3 contains 15 residues. Trimming cost V 6 bases and J 0 bases, with 14 bases left between them. Germline CDR1 is SGHVS and CDR2 is FQNEAQ. CDR3 protein: CASSVGLSYQETQYF. CDR3 in DNA: TGTGCCAGCAGTGTTGGACTGTCGTACCAAGAGACCCAGTACTTC.

The chain is built from TRBV7-9 and TRBJ2-3; 7 bases align to TRBD2. The CDR3 is 16 residues long. Germline V CDR1 and CDR2: SEHNR, FQNEAQ (reference sequence). The V and J ends lost 3 bases and 2 bases, in that order; junction bases with no gene match: 8. As DNA, the CDR3 is TGTGCCAGCAGCTTTGCCCTAGCGGTAGACACAGATACGCAGTATTTT. Its protein is CASSFALAVDTDTQYF.

The chain recombines TRBV7-8 with TRBJ2-7; D is perhaps TRBD2 (6 bases). V was pared by 5 bases and J by 6 bases, with 20 bases between. CDR3 size: 15 residues. Germline V gene sequence: CDR1 SGHVS, CDR2 FQNEAQ. The CDR3 nucleotides are TGTGCCAGCAGCAACCAAGGTGGGGGGTCAGGCGAGCAGTACTTC. Translating gives CASSNQGGGSGEQYF.

The chain is built from TRBV18 and TRBJ2-1, with D perhaps TRBD1 (5 bases). V lost 6 bases to trimming and J lost 6 bases, with 12 bases between them. CDR1 and CDR2 from the germline V gene are KGHSH and LQKENI. The CDR3 has 13 amino acids. Written as DNA, the CDR3 is TGTGCCAGCTCCCCGACAGATATCAATGAGCAGTTCTTC. It translates to CASSPTDINEQFF.

J is TRBJ1-2 and V is TRBV27; D is unresolved. Germline V gene data show CDR1 as MNHEY and CDR2 as SMNVEV (reference sequence). This CDR3 contains 14 residues. V lost 2 bases to trimming and J lost 8 bases, with 15 bases between them. The CDR3 sequence: CASSLVVGFEGYTF. CDR3 DNA: TGTGCCAGCAGTTTAGTCGTGGGGTTCGAGGGCTACACCTTC.

V usage is TRBV5-1 and J usage is TRBJ1-1; no firm D call. The V and J ends lost 0 bases and 1 base respectively, with 10 bases between them. The CDR3 runs 15 residues. Germline V gene sequence: CDR1 SGHRS, CDR2 YFSETQ. The CDR3 nucleotides read TGCGCCAGCAGCTTGGAGGGCAGTGAGAACACTGAAGCTTTCTTT. Encoded protein: CASSLEGSENTEAFF.

The V gene is TRBV21-1, the J gene TRBJ2-7. TRBV21-1 is termed a pseudogene. The CDR3 is 15 amino acids. CDR3 protein: CASSKGRADPYEQYV. As DNA, the CDR3 is TGTGCCAGCAGCAAAGGAAGGGCAGACCCCTACGAGCAGTACGTC.

This clone has only one observation. The chain couples TRBV29-1 to TRBJ1-2, with TRBD1 matching over 9 bases. CDR1 SQVTM and CDR2 ANQGSEA come from the germline V gene. This CDR3 contains 15 residues. Unmatched junction bases numbered 8, after V lost 5 bases and J lost 1 base. CDR3 loop: CSVLIGTGLNYGYTF. For the CDR3, the DNA is TGCAGCGTTTTAATCGGGACAGGGCTTAACTATGGCTACACCTTC.

The chain employs TRBV12-5 and TRBJ2-2, with D hard to call. The CDR3 is 12 amino acids. Germline V gene data show CDR1 as LGHNT and CDR2 as FRNRAP. The ends were cut back, 5 bases at V and 7 bases at J, with 8 bases in the middle. The CDR3 loop reads CASGPSGGELFF. The CDR3 DNA sequence: TGTGCTAGTGGTCCCTCGGGCGGGGAGCTGTTTTTT.

As for this clone: Compared with germline, one end of the junction differs, possibly owing to a read error. V usage is TRBV20-1 and J usage is TRBJ1-2; no definite D call. CDR3 length equals 10 residues. The V gene's germline CDR1 is DFQATT and CDR2 SNEGSKA (reference sequence). CDR3 nucleotides: TGCAGTGCTAGAGACGGATCAGGTTACTTC. Translating it yields CSARDGSGYF.

V usage is TRBV18 and J usage is TRBJ1-4; no firm D call. The germline V gene encodes CDR1 KGHSH and CDR2 LQKENI. With 8 bases removed from V and 3 bases from J, the gap between germline ends came to 10 bases. The CDR3 runs to 13 residues. CDR3 sequence reads: CASTSGPNEKLFF. CDR3 DNA: TGTGCCAGCACTTCGGGCCCTAATGAAAAACTGTTTTTT.

V usage is TRBV5-6 and J usage is TRBJ1-5; D unresolved. The ends were cut back, 0 bases at V and 3 bases at J, with 10 bases in the middle. There are 15 residues in the CDR3. The V gene's germline CDR1 is SGHDT and CDR2 YYEEEE. The CDR3 region is CASSLGRSPNQPQHF. CDR3 in DNA: TGTGCCAGCAGCTTGGGGCGCAGCCCCAATCAGCCCCAGCATTTT.

In its sample, this clone was seen once. The rearrangement uses TRBV6-5 and TRBJ1-5; no clear D. V lost 2 bases and J 4 bases, leaving 9 bases between the germline ends. CDR3 size: 14 residues. Germline loops: CDR1 MNHEY, CDR2 SVGAGI. CDR3 bases: TGTGCCAGCAGTTACAGCCCAGATAATCAGCCCCAGCATTTT. Its translation: CASSYSPDNQPQHF.

This clone appeared a few times. V usage is TRBV6-1 and J usage is TRBJ2-7, with D possibly matching TRBD2 (5 bases). This CDR3 is built from 13 residues. Germline-derived CDR1 and CDR2 are MNHNS and SASEGT. V lost 3 bases to trimming and J lost 5 bases, with 11 bases between them. For the CDR3, the DNA is TGTGCCAGCAGTGACCCAATGAGGGACGAGCAGTACTTC. Translated, it gives CASSDPMRDEQYF.

In regard to this clone: The same CDR3 can be traced to other DNA sequences in this sample. This chain's CDR3 is CASSLQETQYF. Written as DNA, the CDR3 is TGTGCCAGCAGCTTACAGGAGACCCAGTACTTC. The chain is built from TRBV7-2 and TRBJ2-5; D is undetermined. V was trimmed by 2 bases and J by 5 bases, leaving 3 bases between them. CDR3 length: 11 residues. Germline V gene data show CDR1 as SGHTA and CDR2 as FQGNSA.

The J gene is TRBJ2-1, the V gene TRBV5-1; 10 bases agree with TRBD1. Germline lookup yields CDR1 SGHRS and CDR2 YFSETQ. With 5 bases clipped from V and 6 bases from J, the junction kept 2 bases outside the gene matches. This CDR3 comprises 13 residues. The chain's CDR3 is CASRGTGANEQFF. Here the CDR3 DNA reads TGCGCCAGCAGAGGGACAGGGGCCAATGAGCAGTTCTTC.

This rearrangement joins TRBV9 to TRBJ2-1; weak D call: TRBD2 (5 bases). Per germline, CDR1 SGDLS and CDR2 YYNGEE. V shed 4 bases and J shed 7 bases, with 18 bases lying between them. The CDR3 is 15 residues long. The CDR3 loop is CASSPIVARDNEQFF. The CDR3 DNA reads TGTGCCAGCAGCCCTATTGTTGCGAGGGATAATGAGCAGTTCTTC.

This chain connects TRBV11-2 to TRBJ1-2, with TRBD1 as a possible D gene (6 bases). Germline lookup yields CDR1 SGHAT and CDR2 FQNNGV. The CDR3 has 14 amino acids. Trimming took off 5 bases at V and 0 bases at J, with 10 bases between the two ends. The CDR3 protein is CASSLGTSNYGYTF. CDR3 in DNA: TGTGCCAGCAGCCTCGGGACATCTAACTATGGCTACACCTTC.

The chain uses TRBV6-5 and TRBJ1-1; D not certain. CDR3 length: 13 amino acids. CDR1 MNHEY and CDR2 SVGAGI come from the germline V gene. Trimming removed 6 bases from V and 2 bases from J, with 10 bases in between. CDR3 DNA: TGTGCCAGCAGGGGAGGGTCCAACACTGAAGCTTTCTTT. It specifies CASRGGSNTEAFF.

A single count supports this clone. CDR3 in amino acids: CASSVAGNNEQFF. The CDR3 DNA is TGTGCCAGCAGCGTAGCAGGGAACAATGAGCAGTTCTTC. The V and J genes are TRBV9 and TRBJ2-1, with a weak D call TRBD1 (5 bases). CDR3 length: 13 amino acids. Germline CDR1 SGDLS, CDR2 YYNGEE. With 0 bases removed from V and 5 bases from J, the gap between germline ends came to 6 bases.

The chain employs TRBV28 and TRBJ1-3; 7 bases are shared with TRBD1. The ends lost 8 bases at V and 2 bases at J; junction bases unmatched: 9. The CDR3 is made up of 15 amino acids. The germline gives CDR1 MDHEN, CDR2 SYDVKM. The CDR3 protein is CASYPGGAAGNTIYF. CDR3 nucleotide sequence: TGTGCCAGCTACCCAGGGGGTGCCGCTGGAAACACCATATATTTT. Based on the CDR3 plus reference TRBV28 and TRBJ1-3, the full variable domain is DVKVTQSSRYLVKRTGEKVFLECVQDMDHENMFWYRQDPGLGLRLIYFSYDVKMKEKGDIPEGYSVSREKKERFSLILESASTNQTSMYLCASYPGGAAGNTIYFGEGSWLTVV.

The genes are TRBV7-9 and TRBJ2-1; TRBD2 matches 10 bases. The CDR3 is 19 residues long. CDR1 is SEHNR and CDR2 is FQNEAQ in the germline V gene (reference sequence). Trimming removed 5 bases from V and 6 bases from J; junction bases left unmatched: 19. As DNA, the CDR3 is TGTGCCAGCAGCGACTCACTAGCGGGGTGGCCCGGTGGGAGCAATGAGCAGTTCTTC. Its protein is CASSDSLAGWPGGSNEQFF.

J is TRBJ2-1 and V is TRBV12-5, with D unresolved. V lost 3 bases and J lost 10, with 10 bases in between. Germline-derived CDR1 and CDR2 are LGHNT and FRNRAP. The CDR3 spans 12 residues. CDR3 region: CASGFSSMEQFF. Here the CDR3 DNA reads TGTGCTAGTGGTTTCTCGAGCATGGAGCAGTTCTTC.

This clone was seen a single time. The chain has TRBV5-1 and TRBJ2-5; 7 bases map to TRBD2. CDR1 SGHRS and CDR2 YFSETQ come from the germline V gene. The CDR3 covers 15 residues. The V gene end was trimmed by 7 bases and the J gene end by 1 base; junction bases not matched to a gene: 10. Here the CDR3 reads CASVRGASGQETQYF. DNA for the CDR3: TGCGCCAGCGTGCGAGGGGCTAGCGGCCAAGAGACCCAGTACTTC.

This rearrangement joins TRBV10-1 to TRBJ2-7, with a possible D match to TRBD1 (5 bases). V shed 9 bases and J shed 3 bases, with 18 bases lying between them. The CDR3 is 14 residues long. From germline, CDR1 is WNHNN and CDR2 SYGVQD (reference sequence). This CDR3 is CARRSDRLYYEQYV. DNA of the CDR3: TGCGCCAGACGAAGTGACAGATTATACTACGAGCAGTACGTC.